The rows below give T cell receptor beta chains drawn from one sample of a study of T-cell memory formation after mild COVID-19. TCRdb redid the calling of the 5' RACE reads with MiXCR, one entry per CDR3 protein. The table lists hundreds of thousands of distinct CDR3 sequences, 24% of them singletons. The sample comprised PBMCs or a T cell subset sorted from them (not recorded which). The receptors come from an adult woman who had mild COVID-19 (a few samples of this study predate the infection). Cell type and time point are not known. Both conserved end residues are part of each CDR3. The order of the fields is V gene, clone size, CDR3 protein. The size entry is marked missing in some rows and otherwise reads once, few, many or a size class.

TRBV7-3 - CASRQASYNEQFF
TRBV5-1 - CATSKRALGDTEAFF
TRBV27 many CASSLSGGRAEGEQFF
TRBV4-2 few CASSQEGGRYGEQFF
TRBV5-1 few CASSLLAGDPQYF
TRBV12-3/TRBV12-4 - CASSRSGGAYNEQFF
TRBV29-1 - CSAADRGNGNTGELFF
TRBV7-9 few CASSLGDTLYLNTEAFF
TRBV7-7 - CASSLSQGAGELFF
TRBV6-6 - CASTRRDEQFF
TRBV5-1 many CASTPGGSTDTQYF
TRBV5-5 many CASSLLIIGDLGSNQPQHF
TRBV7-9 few CASSFGQGADTQYF
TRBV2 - CASSEGQGLQLLFF
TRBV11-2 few CASSRDRAEKLFF
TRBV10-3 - CAISESTAYEQYF
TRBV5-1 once CASSYTSGRAYNEQFF
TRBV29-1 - CSARTSGSSESYNEQFF
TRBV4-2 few CASSLAAGQGTDTQYF
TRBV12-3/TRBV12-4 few CASSLLQGRLTEAFF
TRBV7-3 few CASSSQGWGSYNEQFF
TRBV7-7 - CASSRGSIAKADTQYF
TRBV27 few CASSLSGFTGELFF
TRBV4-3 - CASSQERVPNYEQYF
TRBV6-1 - CASSEWRTSGYEQYF
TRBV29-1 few CSVAASGSTDTQYF
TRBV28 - CASSPPTGANTGELFF
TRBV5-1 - CASSSGYRWGNTEAFF
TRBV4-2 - CASSQDRGANEQYF
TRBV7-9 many CASSFQTWEQYF
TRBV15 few CATSRDSRTAEGYTF
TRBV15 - CATSSNGAASTEAFF
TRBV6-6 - CASSYRGSNQPQHF
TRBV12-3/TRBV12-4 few CASRGQSSYNEQFF
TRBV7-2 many CASSLTRQAADTQYF
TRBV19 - CASSPQGIVDGYTF
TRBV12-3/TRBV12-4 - CASSFTRYTEAFF
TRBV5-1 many CASSLVAGNTGELFF
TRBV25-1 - CASSAQPGLPHNEQFF
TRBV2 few CASSESEEREYEQYF
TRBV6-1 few CASSESAVRRTEAFF